A single sample is the source of the 25 T cell receptor beta chains below, sequenced in a study of blood T cell repertoires in COVID-19. Profiled with immunoSEQ multiplex PCR; TCRdb holds only in-frame clones, not every one. The sample has 200,000 to 300,000 clones; about 82% are singletons. Sequencing input: peripheral blood. Receptors were obtained from a woman aged 60-70 years with active or convalescent COVID-19.

This chain uses TRBV10-3 with TRBJ2-3; 9 bases fit TRBD2. The CDR3 runs 15 residues. The V segment lost 0 bases and the J segment 9 bases; nucleotides outside the gene matches: 7. Germline V CDR1 and CDR2: ENHRY, SYGVKD. In DNA, the CDR3 is TGTGCCATCAGTGAGTCGGGCGGGGGGGCAGGAACGCAGTATTTT. It translates to CAISESGGGAGTQYF.

This clone showed up just a few times. The V call is TRBV21-1, the J call TRBJ2-7; the D call in the table, TRBD2, was not verified against the DNA. TRBV21-1 is tagged as a pseudogene. The CDR3 covers 14 residues. The chain's CDR3 is CASSKGASGYEQYV. CDR3 nucleotides: TGTGCCAGCAGCAAGGGGGCTAGCGGTTACGAGCAGTACGTC.

V is TRBV15 and J is TRBJ2-1; 8 bases match TRBD2. Unmatched junction bases numbered 6, after V lost 0 bases and J lost 8 bases. The CDR3 has 15 amino acids. CDR1 and CDR2 (germline): LNHNV, YYDKDF (reference sequence). Written as DNA, the CDR3 is TGTGCCACCAGCAGAGAGGGGCGGGGGGCGGATGAGCAGTTCTTC. This gives the protein CATSREGRGADEQFF.

The V call is TRBV18, the J call TRBJ2-1; weak D call: TRBD2 (6 bases). This CDR3 spans 14 amino acids. CDR1 and CDR2 (germline): KGHSH, LQKENI. V was trimmed by 3 bases and J by 7 bases, leaving 13 bases between them. CDR3 loop: CASSPVRESNEQFF. In DNA, the CDR3 is TGTGCCAGCTCACCCGTTCGGGAGTCAAATGAGCAGTTCTTC.

This rearrangement joins TRBV19 to TRBJ1-3, with 7 bases that match TRBD1. Trimming removed 4 bases from V and 0 bases from J; junction bases left unmatched: 6. From germline, CDR1 is LNHDA and CDR2 SQIVND (reference sequence). This CDR3 has 16 amino acids. CDR3 DNA: TGTGCCAGTAGTACCAGGGGGTGGAACTCTGGAAACACCATATATTTT. This gives the protein CASSTRGWNSGNTIYF.

This clone was seen a handful of times. CDR3 residues: CSVGGTSQETQYF. In nucleotides, the CDR3 is TGCAGCGTTGGAGGGACTAGCCAAGAGACCCAGTACTTC. J is TRBJ2-5 and V is TRBV29-1, with 8 positions matching TRBD2. CDR1 SQVTM and CDR2 ANQGSEA come from the germline V gene. V lost 4 bases and J lost 1; bases outside the gene matches: 2. This CDR3 is built from 13 residues. Looking up the rest from reference TRBV29-1 and TRBJ2-5 gives the full variable domain: SAVISQKPSRDICQRGTSLTIQCQVDSQVTMMFWYRQQPGQSLTLIATANQGSEATYESGFVIDKFPISRPNLTFSTLTVSNMSPEDSSIYLCSVGGTSQETQYFGPGTRLLVL.

In DNA form, the CDR3 reads TGTGCCATCAGTGAAGGCCAAGGGAGGAACACCGGGGAGCTGTTTTTT. Translated, it gives CAISEGQGRNTGELFF. The chain employs TRBV10-3 and TRBJ2-2, with TRBD2 as a possible D gene (5 bases). CDR1 ENHRY and CDR2 SYGVKD come from the germline V gene. The V end was cut by 3 bases, the J end by 1 base, with 12 bases between. There are 16 residues in the CDR3.

The chain has TRBV19 and TRBJ1-6, with D uncertain. CDR1 and CDR2 from the germline V gene are LNHDA and SQIVND (reference sequence). Between the trimmed V and J ends, which lost 6 bases and 0 bases, there was a span of 6 bases. This CDR3 has 14 amino acids. CDR3 DNA sequence: TGTGCCAGTAGGGGGAGCTCCTATAATTCACCCCTCCACTTT. Translating gives CASRGSSYNSPLHF. Complete variable domain (other parts from reference TRBV19 and TRBJ1-6): DGGITQSPKYLFRKEGQNVTLSCEQNLNHDAMYWYRQDPGQGLRLIYYSQIVNDFQKGDIAEGYSVSREKKESFPLTVTSAQKNPTAFYLCASRGSSYNSPLHFGNGTRLTVT.

V is TRBV5-6 and J is TRBJ2-3, with TRBD2 identical over 13 bases. The V gene's germline CDR1 is SGHDT and CDR2 YYEEEE. V trimming: 0 bases; J trimming: 5 bases; junction bases outside the gene matches: 6. This CDR3 is 17 amino acids long. The CDR3 spells CASSLGPGLAGRDTQYF. As DNA, the CDR3 is TGTGCCAGCAGCTTGGGCCCGGGACTAGCGGGAAGAGATACGCAGTATTTT. The full variable domain, its missing parts supplied by reference TRBV5-6 and TRBJ2-3, is DAGVTQSPTHLIKTRGQQVTLRCSPKSGHDTVSWYQQALGQGPQFIFQYYEEEERQRGNFPDRFSGHQFPNYSSELNVNALLLGDSALYLCASSLGPGLAGRDTQYFGPGTRLTVL.

The CDR3 loop reads CASSGRSGDGNTIYF. The CDR3 nucleotides are TGTGCCAGCAGTGGACGCAGCGGGGATGGAAACACCATATATTTT. The chain links TRBV25-1 to TRBJ1-3; no clear D gene. The CDR3 extends over 15 amino acids. Trimming shortened V by 4 bases and J by 3 bases, and 13 bases separated the two germline ends. The V gene's germline CDR1 is MGHDK and CDR2 SYGVNS.

This clone is a singleton in its sample. The rearrangement uses TRBV7-9 and TRBJ1-2; 8 bases are shared with TRBD1. The germline V gene has CDR1 SEHNR and CDR2 FQNEAQ (reference sequence). Unmatched junction bases numbered 1, after V lost 3 bases and J lost 7 bases. The CDR3 is made up of 12 amino acids. The CDR3 protein is CASSFGQGGYTF. The CDR3 DNA reads as TGTGCCAGCAGCTTCGGACAGGGTGGCTACACCTTC.

The chain has TRBV6-5 and TRBJ2-5, with 7 bases lining up with TRBD1. In germline, CDR1 is MNHEY, CDR2 SVGAGI. With V trimmed by 0 bases and J by 3 bases, 4 bases remained unmatched. The CDR3 runs 15 residues. Here the CDR3 DNA reads TGTGCCAGCAGTTACTCGATAGGGGGCGAAGAGACCCAGTACTTC. Translation gives CASSYSIGGEETQYF.

This chain joins TRBV5-4 and TRBJ2-3, with D possibly matching TRBD1 (5 bases). Looked up from germline, CDR1 is SGHNT and CDR2 is YYREEE (reference sequence). The V gene lost 1 base and the J gene lost 3 bases, with 12 bases spanning the gap. The CDR3 covers 15 residues. CDR3 sequence reads: CASSLQGAGTDTQYF. The CDR3 DNA is TGTGCCAGCAGCTTGCAAGGGGCAGGAACAGATACGCAGTATTTT.

The V gene is TRBV7-8, the J gene TRBJ1-2, with a possible D match to TRBD1 (6 bases). CDR3 length: 15 amino acids. The germline V gene has CDR1 SGHVS and CDR2 FQNEAQ. Trimming took off 3 bases at V and 1 base at J, with 12 bases between the two ends. The CDR3 loop reads CASSFGGPYNYGYTF. CDR3 DNA: TGTGCCAGCAGCTTTGGGGGCCCCTATAACTATGGCTACACCTTC.

The V and J genes are TRBV27 and TRBJ2-1; D unresolved. The CDR3 extends over 12 amino acids. Germline assignment: CDR1 MNHEY and CDR2 SMNVEV (reference sequence). V gave up 6 bases and J gave up 6 bases, with 9 bases separating them. The CDR3 reads CASSLNGNEQFF. The CDR3, as DNA: TGTGCCAGCAGCCTAAACGGCAATGAGCAGTTCTTC.

The rearrangement uses TRBV2 and TRBJ1-5, with 7 bases matching TRBD1. The V gene's germline CDR1 is SNHLY and CDR2 FYNNEI. With 4 bases clipped from V and 4 bases from J, the junction kept 4 bases outside the gene matches. There are 14 residues in the CDR3. CDR3 sequence (DNA): TGTGCCAGCAGTGCCAGGGGGAGTAATCAGCCCCAGCATTTT. This sequence encodes CASSARGSNQPQHF.

The rearrangement joins TRBV9 to TRBJ2-2; TRBD2 is a possible D gene (6 bases). This CDR3 spans 16 amino acids. Germline lookup yields CDR1 SGDLS and CDR2 YYNGEE. Trimming took 0 bases from V and 5 from J, leaving 14 bases between them. This CDR3 reads CASSVGTRRETGELFF. CDR3 nucleotide sequence: TGTGCCAGCAGCGTAGGGACAAGGAGGGAAACCGGGGAGCTGTTTTTT.

The rearrangement uses TRBV30 and TRBJ1-1; the D is unclear. Looked up from germline, CDR1 is GTSNPN and CDR2 is SVGIG (reference sequence). CDR3 size: 12 residues. V lost 7 bases and J lost 1, with 10 bases in between. The CDR3 nucleotides read TGTGCCTTCCTATTAGAGAACACTGAAGCTTTCTTT. Protein sequence: CAFLLENTEAFF.

V gene TRBV11-2 combines with J gene TRBJ1-4; D remains unclear. Germline-derived CDR1 and CDR2 are SGHAT and FQNNGV. The CDR3 has 14 amino acids. V was cut by 3 bases and J by 7 bases, with 12 bases left in between. The CDR3 DNA reads TGTGCCAGCAGCTTGCCGGGTACGGGTGAAAAACTGTTTTTT. It translates to CASSLPGTGEKLFF. Based on the CDR3 plus reference TRBV11-2 and TRBJ1-4, the full variable domain is EAGVAQSPRYKIIEKRQSVAFWCNPISGHATLYWYQQILGQGPKLLIQFQNNGVVDDSQLPKDRFSAERLKGVDSTLKIQPAKLEDSAVYLCASSLPGTGEKLFFGSGTQLSVL.

J is TRBJ2-2 and V is TRBV27, with 7 bases lining up with TRBD2. Unmatched junction bases numbered 3, after V lost 3 bases and J lost 2 bases. The CDR3 has 15 amino acids. Germline values: CDR1 MNHEY, CDR2 SMNVEV (reference sequence). DNA of the CDR3: TGTGCCAGCAGTTTCGGGACTACTAACACCGGGGAGCTGTTTTTT. Translated: CASSFGTTNTGELFF.

CDR3 loop: CASSLVEHYEQYF. As DNA, the CDR3 is TGCGCCAGCAGCTTGGTAGAGCACTACGAGCAGTACTTC. V usage is TRBV5-1 and J usage is TRBJ2-7, with D hard to call. Germline V gene data show CDR1 as SGHRS and CDR2 as YFSETQ. Deletions cut 0 bases from V and 3 bases from J, with 7 bases between. The CDR3 is 13 residues long.

The rearrangement uses TRBV10-3 and TRBJ2-2; tentatively, D is TRBD1 (5 bases). The germline V gene encodes CDR1 ENHRY and CDR2 SYGVKD. The ends were cut back, 0 bases at V and 4 bases at J, with 12 bases in the middle. CDR3 length: 16 amino acids. CDR3 residues: CAISESTGRSTGELFF. CDR3 DNA: TGTGCCATCAGTGAGTCAACAGGTCGAAGCACCGGGGAGCTGTTTTTT.

This chain uses TRBV28 with TRBJ2-1; TRBD1 matches at 9 bases. Germline V gene lookup returns CDR1 MDHEN and CDR2 SYDVKM. The CDR3 loop spans 16 amino acids. The ends lost 2 bases at V and 4 bases at J; junction bases unmatched: 6. CDR3 protein: CASSLGGQGRYNEQFF. The CDR3 DNA is TGTGCCAGCAGTTTAGGAGGACAGGGGAGGTACAATGAGCAGTTCTTC.

CDR3 in DNA: TGCGCCAGCAGTGGGAGAGGGGGTCAGACTGAAGCTTTCTTT. Translation gives CASSGRGGQTEAFF. The chain employs TRBV5-1 and TRBJ1-1; tentatively, D is TRBD1 (6 bases). The CDR3 covers 14 residues. V lost 5 bases to trimming and J lost 5 bases, with 16 bases between them. Germline values: CDR1 SGHRS, CDR2 YFSETQ.

The chain has TRBV6-5 and TRBJ2-7; 7 bases align to TRBD2. Germline V gives CDR1 MNHEY, CDR2 SVGAGI. The CDR3 runs to 15 residues. The V gene end was trimmed by 0 bases and the J gene end by 6 bases; junction bases not matched to a gene: 8. The CDR3 DNA follows: TGTGCCAGCAGTTACTCACGGACTAGTTGGGGCGAGCAGTACGTC. It codes for CASSYSRTSWGEQYV.